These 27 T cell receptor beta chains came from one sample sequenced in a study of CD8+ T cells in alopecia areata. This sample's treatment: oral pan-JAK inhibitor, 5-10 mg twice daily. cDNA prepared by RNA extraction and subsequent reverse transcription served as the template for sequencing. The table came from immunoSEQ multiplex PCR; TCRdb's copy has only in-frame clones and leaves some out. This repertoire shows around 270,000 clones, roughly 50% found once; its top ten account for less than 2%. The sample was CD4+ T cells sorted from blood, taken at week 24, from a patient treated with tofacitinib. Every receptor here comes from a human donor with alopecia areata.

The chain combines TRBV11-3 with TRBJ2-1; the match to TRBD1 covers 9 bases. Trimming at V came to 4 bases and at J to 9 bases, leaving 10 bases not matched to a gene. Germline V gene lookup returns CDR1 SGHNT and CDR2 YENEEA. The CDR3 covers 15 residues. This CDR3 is CASSSRDREPGEQFF. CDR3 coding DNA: TGTGCCAGCAGCTCCAGGGACAGGGAACCTGGTGAGCAGTTCTTC.

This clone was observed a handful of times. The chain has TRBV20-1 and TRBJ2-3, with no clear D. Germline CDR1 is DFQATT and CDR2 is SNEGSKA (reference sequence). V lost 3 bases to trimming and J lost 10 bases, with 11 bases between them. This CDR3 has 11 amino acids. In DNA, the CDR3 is TGCAGTGCTAGTCGCCGGAAGGCGCAGTATTTT. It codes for CSASRRKAQYF.

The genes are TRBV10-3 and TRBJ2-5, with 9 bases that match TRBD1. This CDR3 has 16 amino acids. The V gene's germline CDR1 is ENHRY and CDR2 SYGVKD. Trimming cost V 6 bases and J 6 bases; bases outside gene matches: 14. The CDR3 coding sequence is TGTGCCATCAGCACCCCCGGGACAGGGAGGGAACAGACCCAGTACTTC. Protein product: CAISTPGTGREQTQYF.

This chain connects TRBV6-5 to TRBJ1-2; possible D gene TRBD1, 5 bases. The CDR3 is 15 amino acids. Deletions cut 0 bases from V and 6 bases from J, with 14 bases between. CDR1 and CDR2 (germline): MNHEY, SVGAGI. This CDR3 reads CASSYSSVGADGYTF. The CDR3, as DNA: TGTGCCAGCAGTTACTCGAGTGTAGGGGCGGATGGCTACACCTTC.

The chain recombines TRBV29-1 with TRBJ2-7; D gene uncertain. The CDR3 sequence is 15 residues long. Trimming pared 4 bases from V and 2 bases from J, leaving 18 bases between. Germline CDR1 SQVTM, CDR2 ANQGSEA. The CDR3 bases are TGCAGCGTTGGGCCGGCCGCAGGCGGAGCCTACGAGCAGTACTTC. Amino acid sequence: CSVGPAAGGAYEQYF.

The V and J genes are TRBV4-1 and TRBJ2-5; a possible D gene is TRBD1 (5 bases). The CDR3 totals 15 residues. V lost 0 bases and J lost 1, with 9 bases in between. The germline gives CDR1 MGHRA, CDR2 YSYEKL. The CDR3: CASSQDRASQETQYF. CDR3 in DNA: TGCGCCAGCAGCCAAGACAGGGCAAGCCAAGAGACCCAGTACTTC.

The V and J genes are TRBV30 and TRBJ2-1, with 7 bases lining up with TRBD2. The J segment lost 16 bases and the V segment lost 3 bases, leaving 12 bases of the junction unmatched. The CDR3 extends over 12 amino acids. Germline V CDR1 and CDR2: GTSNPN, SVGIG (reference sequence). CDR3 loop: CAWSQTAGTTFF. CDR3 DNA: TGTGCCTGGAGCCAAACCGCCGGGACTACTTTCTTC.

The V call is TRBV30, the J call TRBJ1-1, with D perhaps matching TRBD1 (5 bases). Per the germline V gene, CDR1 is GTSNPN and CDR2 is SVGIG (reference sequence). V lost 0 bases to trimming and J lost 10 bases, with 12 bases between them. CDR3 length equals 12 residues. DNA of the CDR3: TGTGCCTGGAGTGTGGGATTTAGGGGAGCTTTCTTT. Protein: CAWSVGFRGAFF.

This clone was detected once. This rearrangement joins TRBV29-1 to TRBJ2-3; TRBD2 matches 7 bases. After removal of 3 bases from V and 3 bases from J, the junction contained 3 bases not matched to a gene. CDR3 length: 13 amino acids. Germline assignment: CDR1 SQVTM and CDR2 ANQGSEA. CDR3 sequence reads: CSVDMRGTDTQYF. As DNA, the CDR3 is TGCAGCGTTGATATGCGGGGGACAGATACGCAGTATTTT.

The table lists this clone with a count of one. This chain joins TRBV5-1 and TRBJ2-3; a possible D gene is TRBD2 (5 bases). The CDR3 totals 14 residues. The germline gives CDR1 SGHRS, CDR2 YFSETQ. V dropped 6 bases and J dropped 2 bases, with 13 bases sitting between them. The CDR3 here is CASMIRDPTDTQYF. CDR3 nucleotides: TGCGCCAGCATGATTCGGGATCCCACAGATACGCAGTATTTT.

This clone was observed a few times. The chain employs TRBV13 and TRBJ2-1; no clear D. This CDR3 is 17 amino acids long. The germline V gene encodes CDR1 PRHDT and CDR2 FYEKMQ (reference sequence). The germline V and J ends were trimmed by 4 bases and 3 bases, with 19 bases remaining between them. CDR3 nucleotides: TGTGCCAGCAGCTCCCTAATCCCCGACCCACTCTACAATGAGCAGTTCTTC. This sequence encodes CASSSLIPDPLYNEQFF.

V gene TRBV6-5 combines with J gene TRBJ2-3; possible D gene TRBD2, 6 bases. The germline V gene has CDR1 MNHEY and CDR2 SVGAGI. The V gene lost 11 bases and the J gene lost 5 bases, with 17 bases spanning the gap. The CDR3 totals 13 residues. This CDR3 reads CAVGRRDGDTQYF. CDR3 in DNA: TGTGCCGTAGGTAGGAGGGATGGAGATACGCAGTATTTT.

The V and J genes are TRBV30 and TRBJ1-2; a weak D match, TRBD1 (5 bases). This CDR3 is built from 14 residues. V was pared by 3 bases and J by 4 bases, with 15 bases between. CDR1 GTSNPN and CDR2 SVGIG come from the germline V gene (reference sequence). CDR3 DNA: TGTGCCTGGAGCAAAAGAGGGACTCTCTATGGCTACACCTTC. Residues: CAWSKRGTLYGYTF.

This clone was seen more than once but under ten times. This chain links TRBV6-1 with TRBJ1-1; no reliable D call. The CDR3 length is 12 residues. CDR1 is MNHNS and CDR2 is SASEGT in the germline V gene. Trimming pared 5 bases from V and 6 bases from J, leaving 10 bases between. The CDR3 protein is CASSRTEAEAFF. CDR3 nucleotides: TGTGCCAGCAGTCGAACGGAGGCTGAAGCTTTCTTT.

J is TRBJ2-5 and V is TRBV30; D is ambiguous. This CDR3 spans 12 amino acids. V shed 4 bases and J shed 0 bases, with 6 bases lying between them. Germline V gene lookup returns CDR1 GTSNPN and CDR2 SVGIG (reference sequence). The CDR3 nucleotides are TGTGCCTGGAACGGGTACCAAGAGACCCAGTACTTC. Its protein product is CAWNGYQETQYF. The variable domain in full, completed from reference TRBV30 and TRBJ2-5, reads SQTIHQWPATLVQPVGSPLSLECTVEGTSNPNLYWYRQAAGRGLQLLFYSVGIGQISSEVPQNLSASRPQDRQFILSSKKLLLSDSGFYLCAWNGYQETQYFGPGTRLLVL.

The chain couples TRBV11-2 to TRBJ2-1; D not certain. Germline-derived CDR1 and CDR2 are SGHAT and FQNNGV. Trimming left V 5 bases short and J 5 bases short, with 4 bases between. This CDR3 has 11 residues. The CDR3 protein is CASSTDNEQFF. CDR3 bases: TGTGCCAGCAGCACCGACAATGAGCAGTTCTTC.

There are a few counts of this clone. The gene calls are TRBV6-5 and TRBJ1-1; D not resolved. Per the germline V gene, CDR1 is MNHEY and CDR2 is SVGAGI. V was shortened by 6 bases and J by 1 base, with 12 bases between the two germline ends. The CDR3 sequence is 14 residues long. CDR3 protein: CASRATGRNTEAFF. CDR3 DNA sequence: TGTGCCAGCAGGGCAACTGGGCGGAACACTGAAGCTTTCTTT.

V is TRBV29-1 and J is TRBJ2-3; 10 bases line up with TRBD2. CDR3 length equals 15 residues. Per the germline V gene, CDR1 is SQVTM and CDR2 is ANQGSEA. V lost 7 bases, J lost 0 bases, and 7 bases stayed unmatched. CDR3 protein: CSDILAGTSTDTQYF. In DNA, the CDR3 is TGCAGCGACATACTAGCGGGGACTAGCACAGATACGCAGTATTTT.

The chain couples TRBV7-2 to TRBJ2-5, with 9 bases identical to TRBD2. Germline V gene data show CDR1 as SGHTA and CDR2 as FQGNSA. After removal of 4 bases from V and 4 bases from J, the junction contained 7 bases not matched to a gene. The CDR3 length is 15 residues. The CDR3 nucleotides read TGTGCCAGCAGCTCGATAGCGGGGGTAGGAGAGACCCAGTACTTC. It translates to CASSSIAGVGETQYF. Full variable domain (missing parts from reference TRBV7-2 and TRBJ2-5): GAGVSQSPSNKVTEKGKDVELRCDPISGHTALYWYRQSLGQGLEFLIYFQGNSAPDKSGLPSDRFSAERTGGSVSTLTIQRTQQEDSAVYLCASSSIAGVGETQYFGPGTRLLVL.

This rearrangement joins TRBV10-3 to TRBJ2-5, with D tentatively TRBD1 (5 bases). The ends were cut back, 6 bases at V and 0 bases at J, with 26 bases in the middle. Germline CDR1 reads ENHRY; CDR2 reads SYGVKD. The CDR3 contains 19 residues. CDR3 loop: CAISHGQVTSPGYQETQYF. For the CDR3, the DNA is TGTGCCATCAGCCACGGGCAGGTGACTTCCCCAGGGTACCAAGAGACCCAGTACTTC.

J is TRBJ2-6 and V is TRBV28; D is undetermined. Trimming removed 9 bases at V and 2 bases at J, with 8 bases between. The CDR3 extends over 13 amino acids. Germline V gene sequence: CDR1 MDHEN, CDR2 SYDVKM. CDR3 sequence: CASKNPGANVLTF. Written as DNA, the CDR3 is TGTGCCAGTAAGAATCCTGGGGCCAACGTCCTGACTTTC.

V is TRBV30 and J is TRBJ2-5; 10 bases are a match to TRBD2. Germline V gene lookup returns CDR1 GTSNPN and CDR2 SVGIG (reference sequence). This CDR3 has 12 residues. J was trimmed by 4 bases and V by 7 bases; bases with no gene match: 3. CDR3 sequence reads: CALSGGAETQYF. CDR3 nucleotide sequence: TGTGCCTTGAGCGGGGGGGCAGAGACCCAGTACTTC.

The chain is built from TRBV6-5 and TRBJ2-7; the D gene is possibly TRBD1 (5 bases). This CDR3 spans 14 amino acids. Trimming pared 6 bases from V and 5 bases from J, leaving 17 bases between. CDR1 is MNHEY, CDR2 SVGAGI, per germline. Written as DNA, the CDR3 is TGTGCCAGCAGCTACAGGACGGGCCTGAACGAGCAGTACTTC. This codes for CASSYRTGLNEQYF.

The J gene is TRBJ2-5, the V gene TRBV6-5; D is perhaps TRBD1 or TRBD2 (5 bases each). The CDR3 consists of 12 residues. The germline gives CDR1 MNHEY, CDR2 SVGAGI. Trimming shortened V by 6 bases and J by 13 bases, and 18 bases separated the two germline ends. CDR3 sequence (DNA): TGTGCCAGCAGCAGCACCATAGGGACCTTGTACTTC. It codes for CASSSTIGTLYF.

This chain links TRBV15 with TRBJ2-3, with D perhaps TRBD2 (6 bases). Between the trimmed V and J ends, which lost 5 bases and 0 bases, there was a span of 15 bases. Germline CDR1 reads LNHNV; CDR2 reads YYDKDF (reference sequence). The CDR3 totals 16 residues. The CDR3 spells CATSATSRGSTDTQYF. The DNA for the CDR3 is TGTGCCACCAGCGCGACGAGCCGGGGGAGCACAGATACGCAGTATTTT. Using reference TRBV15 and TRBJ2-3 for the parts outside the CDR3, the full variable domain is DAMVIQNPRYQVTQFGKPVTLSCSQTLNHNVMYWYQQKSSQAPKLLFHYYDKDFNNEADTPDNFQSRRPNTSFCFLDIRSPGLGDTAMYLCATSATSRGSTDTQYFGPGTRLTVL.

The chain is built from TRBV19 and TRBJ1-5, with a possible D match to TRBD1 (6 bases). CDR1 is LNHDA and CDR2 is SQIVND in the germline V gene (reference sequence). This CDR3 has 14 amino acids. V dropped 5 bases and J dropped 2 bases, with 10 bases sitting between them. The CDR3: CASSLGQGNQPQHF. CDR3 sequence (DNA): TGTGCCAGTAGTTTGGGACAAGGCAATCAGCCCCAGCATTTT.

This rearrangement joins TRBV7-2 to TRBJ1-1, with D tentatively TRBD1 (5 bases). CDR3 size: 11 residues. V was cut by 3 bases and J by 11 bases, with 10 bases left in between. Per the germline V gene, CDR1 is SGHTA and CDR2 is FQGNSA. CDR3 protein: CASSFEEGAFF. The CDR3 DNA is TGTGCCAGCAGCTTCGAGGAGGGGGCTTTCTTT.